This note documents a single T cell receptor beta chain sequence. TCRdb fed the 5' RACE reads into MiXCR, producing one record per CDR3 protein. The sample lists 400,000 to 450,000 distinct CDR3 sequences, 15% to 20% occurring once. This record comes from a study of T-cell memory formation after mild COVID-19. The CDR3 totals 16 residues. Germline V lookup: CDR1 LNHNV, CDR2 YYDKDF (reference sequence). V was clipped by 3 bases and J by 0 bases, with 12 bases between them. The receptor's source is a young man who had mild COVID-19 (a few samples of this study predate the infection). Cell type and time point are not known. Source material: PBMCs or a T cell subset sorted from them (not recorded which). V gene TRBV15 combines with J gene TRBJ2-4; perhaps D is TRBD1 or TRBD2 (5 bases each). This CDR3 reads CATSRTRDRAKNIQYF. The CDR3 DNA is TGTGCCACCAGCAGGACCCGGGACCGAGCCAAAAACATTCAGTACTTC.